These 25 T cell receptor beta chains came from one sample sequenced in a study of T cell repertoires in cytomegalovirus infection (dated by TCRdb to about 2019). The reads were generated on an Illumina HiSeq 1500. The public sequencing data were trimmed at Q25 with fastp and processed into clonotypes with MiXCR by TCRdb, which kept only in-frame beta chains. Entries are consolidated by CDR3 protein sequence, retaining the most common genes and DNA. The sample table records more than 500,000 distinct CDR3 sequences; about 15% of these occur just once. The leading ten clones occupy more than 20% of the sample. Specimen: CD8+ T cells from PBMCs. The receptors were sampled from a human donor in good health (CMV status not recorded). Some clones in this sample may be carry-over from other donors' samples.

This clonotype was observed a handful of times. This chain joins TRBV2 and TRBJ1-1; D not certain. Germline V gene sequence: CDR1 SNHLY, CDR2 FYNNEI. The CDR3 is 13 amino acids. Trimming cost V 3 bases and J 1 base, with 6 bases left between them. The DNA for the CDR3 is TGTGCCAGCAGTGAGAGAACGAACACTGAAGCTTTCTTT. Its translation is CASSERTNTEAFF.

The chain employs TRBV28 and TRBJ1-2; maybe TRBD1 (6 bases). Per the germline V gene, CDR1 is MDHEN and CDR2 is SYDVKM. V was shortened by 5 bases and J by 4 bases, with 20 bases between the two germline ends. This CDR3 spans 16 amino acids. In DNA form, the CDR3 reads TGTGCCAGCAGTCCCACCGTCGGACAGTTAAGCTATGGCTACACCTTC. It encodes CASSPTVGQLSYGYTF.

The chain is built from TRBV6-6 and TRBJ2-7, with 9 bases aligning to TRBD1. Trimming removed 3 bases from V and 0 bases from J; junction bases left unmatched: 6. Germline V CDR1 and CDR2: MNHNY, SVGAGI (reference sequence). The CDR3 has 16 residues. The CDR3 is CASSYRGDRASYEQYF. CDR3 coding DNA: TGTGCCAGCAGTTATAGGGGGGACAGGGCCTCCTACGAGCAGTACTTC.

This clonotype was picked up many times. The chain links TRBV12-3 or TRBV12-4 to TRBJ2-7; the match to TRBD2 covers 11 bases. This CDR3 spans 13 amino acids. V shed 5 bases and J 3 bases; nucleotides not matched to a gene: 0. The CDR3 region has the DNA TGTGCCAGCAGTGGGACTAGCGGCTACGAGCAGTACTTC. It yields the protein CASSGTSGYEQYF.

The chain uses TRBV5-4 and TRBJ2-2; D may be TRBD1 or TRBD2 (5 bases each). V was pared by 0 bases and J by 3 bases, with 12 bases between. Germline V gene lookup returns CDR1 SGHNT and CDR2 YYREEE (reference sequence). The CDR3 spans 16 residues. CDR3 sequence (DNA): TGTGCCAGCAGCTTGGACTACCAGGGAGACACCGGGGAGCTGTTTTTT. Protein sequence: CASSLDYQGDTGELFF.

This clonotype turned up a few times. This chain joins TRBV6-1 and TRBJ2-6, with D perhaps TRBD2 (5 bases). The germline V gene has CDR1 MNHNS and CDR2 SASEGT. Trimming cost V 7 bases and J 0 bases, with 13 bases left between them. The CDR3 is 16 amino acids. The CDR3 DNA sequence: TGTGCCAGCAACCCGAAAGGGAGCTCTGGGGCCAACGTCCTGACTTTC. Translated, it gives CASNPKGSSGANVLTF.

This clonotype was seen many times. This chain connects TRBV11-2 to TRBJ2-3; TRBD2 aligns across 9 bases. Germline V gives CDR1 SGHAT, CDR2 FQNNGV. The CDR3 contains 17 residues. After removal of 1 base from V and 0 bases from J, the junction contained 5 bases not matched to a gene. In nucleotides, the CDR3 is TGTGCCAGCAGCTTAGCCCTGGGACTAGCTAGCACAGATACGCAGTATTTT. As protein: CASSLALGLASTDTQYF.

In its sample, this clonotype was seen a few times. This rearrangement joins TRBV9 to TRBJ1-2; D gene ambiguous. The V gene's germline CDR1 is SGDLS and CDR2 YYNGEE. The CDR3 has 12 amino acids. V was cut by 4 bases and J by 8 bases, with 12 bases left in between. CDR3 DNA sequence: TGTGCCAGCAGCACATCGATCGAAGGCTACACCTTC. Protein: CASSTSIEGYTF.

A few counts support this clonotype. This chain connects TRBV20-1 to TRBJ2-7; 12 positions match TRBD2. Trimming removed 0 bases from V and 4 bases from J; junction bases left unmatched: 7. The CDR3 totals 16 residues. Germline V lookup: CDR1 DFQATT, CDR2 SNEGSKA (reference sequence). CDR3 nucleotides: TGCAGTGCTAGAGATTATACTAGCGGGAGGACTTACGAGCAGTACTTC. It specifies CSARDYTSGRTYEQYF.

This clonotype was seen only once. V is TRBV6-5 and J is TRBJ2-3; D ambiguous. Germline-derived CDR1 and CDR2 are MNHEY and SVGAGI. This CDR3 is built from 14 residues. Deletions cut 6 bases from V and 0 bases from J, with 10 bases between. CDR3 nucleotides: TGTGCCAGCAGCCAAGTAGTAAGCACAGATACGCAGTATTTT. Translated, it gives CASSQVVSTDTQYF.

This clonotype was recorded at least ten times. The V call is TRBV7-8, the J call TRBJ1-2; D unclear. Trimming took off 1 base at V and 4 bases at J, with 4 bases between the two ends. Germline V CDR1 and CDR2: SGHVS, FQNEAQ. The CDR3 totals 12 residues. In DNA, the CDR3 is TGTGCCAGCAGCTTAGGGGGCTATGGCTACACCTTC. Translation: CASSLGGYGYTF.

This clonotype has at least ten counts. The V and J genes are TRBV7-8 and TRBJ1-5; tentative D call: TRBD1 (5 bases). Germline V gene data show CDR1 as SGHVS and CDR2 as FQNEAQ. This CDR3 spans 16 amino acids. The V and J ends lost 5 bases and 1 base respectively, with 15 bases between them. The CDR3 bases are TGTGCCAGCAGCCCCCGAAATCAGGGCAGCAATCAGCCCCAGCATTTT. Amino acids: CASSPRNQGSNQPQHF.

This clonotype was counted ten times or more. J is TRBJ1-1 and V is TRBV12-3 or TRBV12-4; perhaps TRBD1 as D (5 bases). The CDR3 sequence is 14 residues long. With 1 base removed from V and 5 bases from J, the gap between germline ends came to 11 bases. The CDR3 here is CASSLVGGRTEAFF. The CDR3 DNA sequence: TGTGCCAGCAGTTTAGTCGGGGGAAGGACTGAAGCTTTCTTT.

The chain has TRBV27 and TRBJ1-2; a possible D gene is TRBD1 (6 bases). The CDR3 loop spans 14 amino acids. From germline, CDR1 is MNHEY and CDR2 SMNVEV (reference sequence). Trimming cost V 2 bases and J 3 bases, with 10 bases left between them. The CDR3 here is CASSLRGGYYGYTF. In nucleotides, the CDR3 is TGTGCCAGCAGTTTAAGGGGGGGCTACTATGGCTACACCTTC.

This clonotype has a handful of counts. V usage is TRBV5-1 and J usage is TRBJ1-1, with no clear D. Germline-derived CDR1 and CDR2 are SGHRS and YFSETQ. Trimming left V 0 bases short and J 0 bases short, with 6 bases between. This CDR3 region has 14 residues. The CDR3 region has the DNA TGCGCCAGCAGCTTGGACACATTGAACACTGAAGCTTTCTTT. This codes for CASSLDTLNTEAFF.

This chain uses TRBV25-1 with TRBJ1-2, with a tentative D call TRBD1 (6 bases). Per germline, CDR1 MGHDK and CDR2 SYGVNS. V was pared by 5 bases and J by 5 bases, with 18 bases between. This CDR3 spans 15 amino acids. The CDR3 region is CASSYRDTPQYGYTF. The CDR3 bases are TGTGCCAGCAGTTACAGGGACACTCCTCAGTATGGCTACACCTTC.

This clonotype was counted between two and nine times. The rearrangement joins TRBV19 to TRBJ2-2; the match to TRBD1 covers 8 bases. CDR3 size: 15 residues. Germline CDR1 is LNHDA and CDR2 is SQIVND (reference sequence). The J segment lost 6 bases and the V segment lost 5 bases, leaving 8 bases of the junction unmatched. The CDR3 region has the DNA TGTGCCAGTAGTCCCTCGGACAGGGCGGCCGGGGAGCTGTTTTTT. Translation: CASSPSDRAAGELFF.

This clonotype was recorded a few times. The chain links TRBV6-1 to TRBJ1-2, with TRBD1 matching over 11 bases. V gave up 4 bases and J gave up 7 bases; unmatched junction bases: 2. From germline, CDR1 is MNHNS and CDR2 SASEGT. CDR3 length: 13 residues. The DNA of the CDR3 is TGTGCCAGCAGTGCCGGGACAGGGGGTGGCTACACCTTC. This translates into CASSAGTGGGYTF.

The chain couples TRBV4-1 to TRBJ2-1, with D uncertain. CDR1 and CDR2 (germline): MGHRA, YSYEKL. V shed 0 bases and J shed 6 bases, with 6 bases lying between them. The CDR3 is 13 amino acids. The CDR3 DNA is TGCGCCAGCAGCCAAGAAGGAATCAATGAGCAGTTCTTC. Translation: CASSQEGINEQFF.

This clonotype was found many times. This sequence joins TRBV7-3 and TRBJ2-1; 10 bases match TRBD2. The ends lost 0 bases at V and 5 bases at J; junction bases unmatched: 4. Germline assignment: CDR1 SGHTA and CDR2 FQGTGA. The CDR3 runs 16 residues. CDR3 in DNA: TGTGCCAGCAGCTTAACTGGAGCGGGGGGGCACAATGAGCAGTTCTTC. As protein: CASSLTGAGGHNEQFF. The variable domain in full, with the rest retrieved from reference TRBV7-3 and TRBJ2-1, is GAGVSQTPSNKVTEKGKYVELRCDPISGHTALYWYRQSLGQGPEFLIYFQGTGAADDSGLPNDRFFAVRPEGSVSTLKIQRTERGDSAVYLCASSLTGAGGHNEQFFGPGTRLTVL.

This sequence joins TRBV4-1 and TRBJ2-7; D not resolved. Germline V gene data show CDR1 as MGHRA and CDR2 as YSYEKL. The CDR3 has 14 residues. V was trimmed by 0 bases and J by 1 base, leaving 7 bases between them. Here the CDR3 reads CASSQDADSYEQYF. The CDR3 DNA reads TGCGCCAGCAGCCAAGATGCGGATTCCTACGAGCAGTACTTC.

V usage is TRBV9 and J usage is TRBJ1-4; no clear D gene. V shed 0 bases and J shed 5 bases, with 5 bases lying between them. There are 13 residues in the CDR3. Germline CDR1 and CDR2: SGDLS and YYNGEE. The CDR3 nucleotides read TGTGCCAGCAGCGTAGGGCGCAATGAAAAACTGTTTTTT. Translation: CASSVGRNEKLFF. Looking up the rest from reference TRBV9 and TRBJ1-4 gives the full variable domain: DSGVTQTPKHLITATGQRVTLRCSPRSGDLSVYWYQQSLDQGLQFLIQYYNGEERAKGNILERFSAQQFPDLHSELNLSSLELGDSALYFCASSVGRNEKLFFGSGTQLSVL.

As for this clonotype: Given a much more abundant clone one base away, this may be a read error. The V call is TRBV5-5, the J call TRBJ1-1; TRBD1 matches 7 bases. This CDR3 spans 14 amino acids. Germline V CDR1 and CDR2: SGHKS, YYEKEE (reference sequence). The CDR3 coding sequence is TGTGCCAGCATCTTGGGTATGGGACAGACTGAAGCTTTCTTT. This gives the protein CASILGMGQTEAFF.

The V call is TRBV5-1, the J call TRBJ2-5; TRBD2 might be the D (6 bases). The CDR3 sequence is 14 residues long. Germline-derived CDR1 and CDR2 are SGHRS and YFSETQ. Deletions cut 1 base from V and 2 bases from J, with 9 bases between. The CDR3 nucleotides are TGCGCCAGCAGCTTGACTAGCAGGCAAGAGACCCAGTACTTC. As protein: CASSLTSRQETQYF.

The DNA for the CDR3 is TGTGCCACCAGTGATTTGCTCACTGACCGCGAGGGGCCTACTAACTATGGCTACACCTTC. Translated, it gives CATSDLLTDREGPTNYGYTF. The V and J genes are TRBV24-1 and TRBJ1-2, with D possibly being TRBD1 (5 bases). CDR3 length: 20 residues. Per germline, CDR1 KGHDR and CDR2 SFDVKD. Trimming removed 0 bases from V and 0 bases from J, with 22 bases in between.